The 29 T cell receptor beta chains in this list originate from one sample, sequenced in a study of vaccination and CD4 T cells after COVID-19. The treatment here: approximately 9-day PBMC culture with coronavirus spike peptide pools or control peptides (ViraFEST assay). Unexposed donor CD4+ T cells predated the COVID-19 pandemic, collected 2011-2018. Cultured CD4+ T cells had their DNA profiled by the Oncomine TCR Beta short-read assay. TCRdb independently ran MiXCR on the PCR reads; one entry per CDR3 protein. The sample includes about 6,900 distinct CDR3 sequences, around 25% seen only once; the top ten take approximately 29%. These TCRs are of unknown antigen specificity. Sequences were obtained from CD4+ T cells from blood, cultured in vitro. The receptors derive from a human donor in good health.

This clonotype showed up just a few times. The CDR3 DNA reads TGTGCCAGCGGGGTGAACACTGAAGCTTTCTTT. The encoded protein is CASGVNTEAFF. The chain couples TRBV2 to TRBJ1-1; no firm D call. The CDR3 spans 11 residues. Trimming cost V 8 bases and J 0 bases, with 4 bases left between them. Germline V gives CDR1 SNHLY, CDR2 FYNNEI.

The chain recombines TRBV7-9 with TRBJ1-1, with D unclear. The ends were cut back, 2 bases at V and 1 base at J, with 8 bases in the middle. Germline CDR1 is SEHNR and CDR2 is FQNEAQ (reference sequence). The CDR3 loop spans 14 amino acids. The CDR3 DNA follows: TGTGCCAGCAGCTTAAGGACTGCGAACACTGAAGCTTTCTTT. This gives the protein CASSLRTANTEAFF.

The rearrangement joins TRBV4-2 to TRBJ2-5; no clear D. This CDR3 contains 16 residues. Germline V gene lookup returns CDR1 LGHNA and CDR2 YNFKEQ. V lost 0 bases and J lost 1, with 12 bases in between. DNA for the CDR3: TGTGCCAGCAGCCAAGATCGTCGGGTCAGCCAAGAGACCCAGTACTTC. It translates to CASSQDRRVSQETQYF.

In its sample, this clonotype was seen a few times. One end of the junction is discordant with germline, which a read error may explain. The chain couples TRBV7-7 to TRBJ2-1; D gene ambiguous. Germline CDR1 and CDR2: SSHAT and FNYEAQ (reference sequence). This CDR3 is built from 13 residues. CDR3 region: CASSLNRQNEQFF. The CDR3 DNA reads TGTGCTAGCAGCTTAAACCGTCAGAATGAGCAGTTCTTC.

The CDR3 loop is CASGGQVNTEAFF. The DNA for the CDR3 is TGCGCCAGCGGGGGACAGGTCAACACTGAAGCTTTCTTT. The V gene is TRBV5-1, the J gene TRBJ1-1; 8 positions agree with TRBD1. The CDR3 has 13 residues. V lost 7 bases, J lost 2 bases, and 4 bases stayed unmatched. The germline V gene encodes CDR1 SGHRS and CDR2 YFSETQ.

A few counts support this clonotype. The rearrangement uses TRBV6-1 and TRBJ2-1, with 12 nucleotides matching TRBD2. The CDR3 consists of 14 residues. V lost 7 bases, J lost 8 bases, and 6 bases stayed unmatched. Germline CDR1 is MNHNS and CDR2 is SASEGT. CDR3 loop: CASISSGGAYEQFF. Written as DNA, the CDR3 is TGTGCCAGCATATCTAGCGGGGGGGCGTATGAGCAGTTCTTC.

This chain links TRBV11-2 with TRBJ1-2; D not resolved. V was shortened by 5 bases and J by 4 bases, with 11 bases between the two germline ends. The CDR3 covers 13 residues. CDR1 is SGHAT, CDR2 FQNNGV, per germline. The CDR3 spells CASSRDGFYGYTF. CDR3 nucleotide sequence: TGTGCCAGCAGCCGCGACGGGTTCTATGGCTACACCTTC.

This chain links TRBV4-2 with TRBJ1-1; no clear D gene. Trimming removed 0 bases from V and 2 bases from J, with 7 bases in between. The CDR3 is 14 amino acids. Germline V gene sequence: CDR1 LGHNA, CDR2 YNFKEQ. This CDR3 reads CASSQDPPNTEAFF. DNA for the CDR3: TGTGCCAGCAGCCAAGACCCGCCTAACACTGAAGCTTTCTTT.

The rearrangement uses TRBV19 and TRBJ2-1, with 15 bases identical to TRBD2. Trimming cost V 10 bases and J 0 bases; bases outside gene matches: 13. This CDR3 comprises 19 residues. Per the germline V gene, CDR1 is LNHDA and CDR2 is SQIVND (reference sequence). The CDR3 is CATRGLAGGVRGSYNEQFF. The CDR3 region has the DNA TGTGCCACCCGGGGACTAGCGGGGGGCGTCCGCGGCTCCTACAATGAGCAGTTCTTC. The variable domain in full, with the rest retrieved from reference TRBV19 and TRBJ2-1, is DGGITQSPKYLFRKEGQNVTLSCEQNLNHDAMYWYRQDPGQGLRLIYYSQIVNDFQKGDIAEGYSVSREKKESFPLTVTSAQKNPTAFYLCATRGLAGGVRGSYNEQFFGPGTRLTVL.

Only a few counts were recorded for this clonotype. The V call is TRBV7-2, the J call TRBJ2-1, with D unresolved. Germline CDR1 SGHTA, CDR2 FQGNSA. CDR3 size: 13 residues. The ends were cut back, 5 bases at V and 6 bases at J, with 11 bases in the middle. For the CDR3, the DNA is TGTGCCAGCAGCACCTACTTAGCCAATGAGCAGTTCTTC. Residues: CASSTYLANEQFF.

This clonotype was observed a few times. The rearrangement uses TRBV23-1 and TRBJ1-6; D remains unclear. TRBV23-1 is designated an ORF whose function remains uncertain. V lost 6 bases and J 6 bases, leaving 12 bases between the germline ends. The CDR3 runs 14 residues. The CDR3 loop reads CASRPLRANSPLHF. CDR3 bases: TGCGCCAGCAGGCCCTTGAGGGCTAATTCACCCCTCCACTTT.

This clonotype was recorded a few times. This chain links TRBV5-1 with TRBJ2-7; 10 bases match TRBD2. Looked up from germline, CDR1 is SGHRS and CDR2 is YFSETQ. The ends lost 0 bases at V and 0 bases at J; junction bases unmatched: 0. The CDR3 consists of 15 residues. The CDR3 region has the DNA TGCGCCAGCAGCTTGGGGACTAGCGGCTCCTACGAGCAGTACTTC. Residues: CASSLGTSGSYEQYF. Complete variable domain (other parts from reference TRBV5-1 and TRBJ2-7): KAGVTQTPRYLIKTRGQQVTLSCSPISGHRSVSWYQQTPGQGLQFLFEYFSETQRNKGNFPGRFSGRQFSNSRSEMNVSTLELGDSALYLCASSLGTSGSYEQYFGPGTRLTVT.

The CDR3 loop is CASSLGGTGSAYEQYF. CDR3 sequence (DNA): TGTGCCAGCAGCTTAGGAGGGACCGGTTCGGCTTACGAGCAGTACTTC. The rearrangement joins TRBV7-6 to TRBJ2-7; D tentatively reads TRBD1 or TRBD2 (5 bases each). Germline values: CDR1 SGHVS, CDR2 FNYEAQ. This CDR3 has 16 amino acids. V gave up 1 base and J gave up 4 bases, with 17 bases separating them.

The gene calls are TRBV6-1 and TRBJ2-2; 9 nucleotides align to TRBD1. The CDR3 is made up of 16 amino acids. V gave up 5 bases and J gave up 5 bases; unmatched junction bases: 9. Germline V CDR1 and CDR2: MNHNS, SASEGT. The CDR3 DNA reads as TGTGCCAGCAGTCAAGGGACAGGGCGGAGGACCGGGGAGCTGTTTTTT. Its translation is CASSQGTGRRTGELFF.

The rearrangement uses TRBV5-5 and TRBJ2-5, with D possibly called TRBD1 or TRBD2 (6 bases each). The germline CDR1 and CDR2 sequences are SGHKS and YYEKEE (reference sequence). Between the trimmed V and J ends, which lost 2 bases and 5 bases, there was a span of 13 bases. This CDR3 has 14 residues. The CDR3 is CASSLGGLGETQYF. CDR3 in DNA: TGTGCCAGCAGCTTAGGGGGGCTGGGGGAGACCCAGTACTTC.

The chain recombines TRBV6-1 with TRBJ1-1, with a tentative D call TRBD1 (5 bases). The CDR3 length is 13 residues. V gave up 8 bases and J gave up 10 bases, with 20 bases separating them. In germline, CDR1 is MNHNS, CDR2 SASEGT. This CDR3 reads CASPVWGGLGAFF. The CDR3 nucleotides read TGTGCCAGCCCGGTCTGGGGGGGACTAGGAGCTTTCTTT.

The CDR3 is CSARDSGTSGAGEQFF. The CDR3 DNA reads TGCAGTGCTAGAGATTCCGGGACTAGCGGGGCTGGTGAGCAGTTCTTC. V gene TRBV20-1 combines with J gene TRBJ2-1; 13 nucleotides match TRBD2. This CDR3 is built from 16 residues. V shed 0 bases, J shed 9 bases, and the junction held 8 bases outside the gene matches. CDR1 and CDR2 from the germline V gene are DFQATT and SNEGSKA (reference sequence).

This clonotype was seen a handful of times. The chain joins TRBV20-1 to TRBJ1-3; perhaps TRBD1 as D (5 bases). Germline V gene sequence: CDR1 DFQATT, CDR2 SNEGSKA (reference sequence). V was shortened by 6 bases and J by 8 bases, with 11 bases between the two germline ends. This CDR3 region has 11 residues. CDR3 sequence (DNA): TGCAGTGCCAGGGCTTTGGACACCATATATTTT. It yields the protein CSARALDTIYF.

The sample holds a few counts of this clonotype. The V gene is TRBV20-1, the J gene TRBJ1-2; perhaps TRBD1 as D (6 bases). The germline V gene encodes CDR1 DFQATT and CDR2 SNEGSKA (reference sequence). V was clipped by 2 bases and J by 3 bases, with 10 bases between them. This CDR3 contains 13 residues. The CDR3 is CSARSGGDYGYTF. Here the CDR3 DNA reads TGCAGTGCTAGATCGGGGGGCGACTATGGCTACACCTTC.

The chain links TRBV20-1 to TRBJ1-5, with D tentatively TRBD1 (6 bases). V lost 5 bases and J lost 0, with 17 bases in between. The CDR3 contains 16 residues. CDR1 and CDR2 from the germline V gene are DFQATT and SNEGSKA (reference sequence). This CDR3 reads CSALGQPGGSNQPQHF. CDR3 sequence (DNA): TGCAGTGCTCTGGGACAACCAGGAGGTAGCAATCAGCCCCAGCATTTT.

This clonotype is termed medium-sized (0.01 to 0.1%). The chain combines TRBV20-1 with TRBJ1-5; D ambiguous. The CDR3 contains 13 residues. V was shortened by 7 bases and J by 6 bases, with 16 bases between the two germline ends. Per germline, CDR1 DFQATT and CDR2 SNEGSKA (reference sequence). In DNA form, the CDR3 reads TGCAGTGGTCTCGTCGGGGATGGTCAGCCCCAGCATTTT. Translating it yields CSGLVGDGQPQHF.

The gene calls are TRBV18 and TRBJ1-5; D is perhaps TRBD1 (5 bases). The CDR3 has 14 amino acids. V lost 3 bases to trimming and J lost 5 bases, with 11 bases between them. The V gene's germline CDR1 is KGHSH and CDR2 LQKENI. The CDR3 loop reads CASSPGEADQPQHF. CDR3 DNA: TGTGCCAGCTCACCGGGGGAGGCGGATCAGCCCCAGCATTTT.

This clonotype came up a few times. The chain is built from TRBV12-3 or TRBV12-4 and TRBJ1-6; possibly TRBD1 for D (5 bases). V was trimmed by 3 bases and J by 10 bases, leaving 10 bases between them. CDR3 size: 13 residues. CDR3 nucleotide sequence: TGTGCCAGCAGTTTTCGGGGCCCATCACCCCTCCACTTT. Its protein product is CASSFRGPSPLHF.

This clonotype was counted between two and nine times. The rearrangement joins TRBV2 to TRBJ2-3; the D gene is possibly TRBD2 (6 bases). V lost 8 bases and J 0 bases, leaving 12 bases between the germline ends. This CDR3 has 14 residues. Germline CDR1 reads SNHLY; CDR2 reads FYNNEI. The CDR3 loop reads CASQQGTSTDTQYF. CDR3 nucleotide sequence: TGTGCCAGCCAACAAGGGACTAGCACAGATACGCAGTATTTT. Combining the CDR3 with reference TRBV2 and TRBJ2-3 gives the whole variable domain EPEVTQTPSHQVTQMGQEVILRCVPISNHLYFYWYRQILGQKVEFLVSFYNNEISEKSEIFDDQFSVERPDGSNFTLKIRSTKLEDSAMYFCASQQGTSTDTQYFGPGTRLTVL.

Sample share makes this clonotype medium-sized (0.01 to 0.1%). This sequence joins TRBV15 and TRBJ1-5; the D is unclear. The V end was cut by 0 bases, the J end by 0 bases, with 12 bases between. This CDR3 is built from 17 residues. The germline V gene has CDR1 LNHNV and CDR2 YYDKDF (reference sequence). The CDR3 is CATSRESAGYSNQPQHF. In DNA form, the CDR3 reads TGTGCCACCAGCAGAGAGTCTGCCGGATATAGCAATCAGCCCCAGCATTTT.

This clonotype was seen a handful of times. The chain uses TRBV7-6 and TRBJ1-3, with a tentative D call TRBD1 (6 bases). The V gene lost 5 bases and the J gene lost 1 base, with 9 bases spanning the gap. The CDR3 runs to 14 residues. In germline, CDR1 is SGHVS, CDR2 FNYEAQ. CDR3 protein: CASSPGTSGNTIYF. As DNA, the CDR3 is TGTGCCAGCAGCCCCGGGACATCTGGAAACACCATATATTTT.

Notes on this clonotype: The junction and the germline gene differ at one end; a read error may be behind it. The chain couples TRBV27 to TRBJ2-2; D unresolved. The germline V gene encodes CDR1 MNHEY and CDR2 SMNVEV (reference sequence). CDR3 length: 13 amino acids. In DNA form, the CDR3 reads TGTGCCGGCAGTTTATCGCAACCCGGGGAGCTGTTTTTT. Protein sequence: CAGSLSQPGELFF.

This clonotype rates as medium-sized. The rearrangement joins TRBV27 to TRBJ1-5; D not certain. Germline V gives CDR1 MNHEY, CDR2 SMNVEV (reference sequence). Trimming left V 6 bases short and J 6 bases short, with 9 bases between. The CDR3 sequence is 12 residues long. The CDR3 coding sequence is TGTGCCAGCAGATCGTTTGGTCAGCCCCAGCATTTT. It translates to CASRSFGQPQHF.

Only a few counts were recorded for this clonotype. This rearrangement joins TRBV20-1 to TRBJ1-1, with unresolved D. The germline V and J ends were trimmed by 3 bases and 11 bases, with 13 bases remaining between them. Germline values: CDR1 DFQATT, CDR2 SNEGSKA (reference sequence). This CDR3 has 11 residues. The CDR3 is CSARGLGRAFF. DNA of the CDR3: TGCAGTGCTAGGGGCTTGGGGAGGGCTTTCTTT.